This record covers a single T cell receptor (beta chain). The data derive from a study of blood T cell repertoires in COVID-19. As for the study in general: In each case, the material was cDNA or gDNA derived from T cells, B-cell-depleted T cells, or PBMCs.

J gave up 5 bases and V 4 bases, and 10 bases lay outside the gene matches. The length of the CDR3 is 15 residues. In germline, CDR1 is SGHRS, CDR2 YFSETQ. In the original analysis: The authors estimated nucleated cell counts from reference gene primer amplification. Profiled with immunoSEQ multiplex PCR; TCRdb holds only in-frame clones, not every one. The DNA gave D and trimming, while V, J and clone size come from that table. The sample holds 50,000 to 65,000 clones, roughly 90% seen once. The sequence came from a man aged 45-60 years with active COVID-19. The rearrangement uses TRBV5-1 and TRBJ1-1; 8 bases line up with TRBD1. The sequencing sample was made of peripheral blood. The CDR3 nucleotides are TGCGCCAGCAGCCCCCTCGCCGACAGGGGAACTGAAGCTTTCTTT. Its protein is CASSPLADRGTEAFF.